This is a list of T cell receptor beta chains from one sample in a study of blood T cell repertoires in COVID-19. Measured with immunoSEQ multiplex PCR; TCRdb has only the in-frame clones, and not every one. This table has about 68,000 clones, approximately 86% appearing once. Input material: peripheral blood. These receptors all stem from a man aged 50-59 years with acute or convalescent COVID-19. Each CDR3 is given with its conserved first and last residue. The D gene is left open where the match is weak. Some rows have no size entry. The others give once, few or many, or a class for an expanded clone.

TRBV29-1	TRBJ1-2	-	-	CSGGQANYGYTF	TGCAGCGGGGGGCAGGCCAACTATGGCTACACCTTC
TRBV6-4	TRBJ2-4	few	TRBD2	CASSRSGGVDIQYF	TGTGCCAGCAGTCGTAGCGGGGGGGTTGACATTCAGTACTTC
TRBV7-9	TRBJ2-5	medium-sized	TRBD2	CASSAGSGSGETQYF	TGTGCCAGCAGCGCCGGTAGCGGGAGTGGTGAGACCCAGTACTTC
TRBV6-5	TRBJ1-3	-	-	CASIGWGLAGNTIYF	TGTGCCAGCATTGGATGGGGGCTGGCCGGAAACACCATATATTTT
TRBV11-3	TRBJ2-1	-	-	CASSSTPNSNEQFF	TGTGCCAGCAGCTCAACCCCAAACTCCAATGAGCAGTTCTTC
TRBV28	TRBJ1-1	-	TRBD1	CASSLQTGSDTEAFF	TGTGCCAGCAGTCTACAGACAGGGAGCGACACTGAAGCTTTCTTT
TRBV11-2	TRBJ2-1	-	TRBD2	CASSLELAGNNEQFF	TGTGCCAGCAGCTTAGAGCTAGCGGGGAACAATGAGCAGTTCTTC
TRBV4-2	TRBJ1-5	-	-	CASSQAIGVRSNQPQHF	TGTGCCAGCAGCCAAGCTATAGGGGTAAGGAGCAATCAGCCCCAGCATTTT
TRBV27	TRBJ2-5	-	-	CASSLQGRIKETQYF	TGTGCCAGCAGTTTACAGGGGCGCATCAAAGAGACCCAGTACTTC
TRBV29-1	TRBJ1-4	-	TRBD1	CSAQGALANEKLFF	TGCAGCGCCCAGGGGGCATTGGCTAATGAAAAACTGTTTTTT
TRBV24-1	TRBJ2-3	-	TRBD2	CATSRTSGSTDTQYF	TGTGCCACCAGTAGGACTAGCGGGAGCACAGATACGCAGTATTTT
TRBV24-1	TRBJ2-7	-	-	CATSGSPTYEQYF	TGTGCCACCAGTGGGAGCCCTACCTACGAGCAGTACTTC
TRBV2	TRBJ2-1	-	TRBD2	CASSELRLAGGNEQFF	TGTGCCAGCAGTGAGCTTCGACTAGCGGGAGGCAATGAGCAGTTCTTC
TRBV19	TRBJ1-6	-	TRBD1	CASTTGKGQGSSPLHF	TGTGCCAGTACCACTGGTAAGGGACAGGGAAGTTCACCCCTCCACTTT
TRBV6-6	TRBJ1-5	once	TRBD1	CASRPGQAAQPQHF	TGTGCCAGCAGGCCCGGACAGGCCGCTCAGCCCCAGCATTTT
TRBV6-2/TRBV6-3	TRBJ1-1	-	-	CASSLDRRRDTEAFF	TGTGCCAGCAGTCTCGACAGGCGCCGAGACACTGAAGCTTTCTTT
TRBV5-5	TRBJ1-2	-	TRBD1	CASTLGGVRNYGYTF	TGTGCCAGCACCTTAGGGGGCGTTAGGAACTATGGCTACACCTTC
TRBV7-8	TRBJ2-3	-	TRBD2	CASSAKGLAEDTQYF	TGTGCCAGCAGCGCTAAGGGACTAGCGGAAGATACGCAGTATTTT
TRBV27	TRBJ2-3	-	TRBD2	CASSFGGDTQYF	TGTGCCAGCAGTTTCGGGGGGGATACGCAGTATTTT
TRBV19	TRBJ2-7	-	-	CASSPGDFTYEQYF	TGTGCCAGTAGTCCTGGGGACTTCACCTACGAGCAGTACTTC
TRBV2	TRBJ2-7	-	TRBD2	CASSDFSGSSYEQYF	TGTGCCAGCAGTGATTTTAGCGGGAGCTCCTACGAGCAGTACTTC
TRBV7-3	TRBJ2-3	once	TRBD1	CASSSRAGGPTDTQYF	TGTGCCAGCAGCTCCAGAGCAGGGGGCCCCACAGATACGCAGTATTTT
TRBV27	TRBJ1-1	-	TRBD1	CASRRTGDTEAFF	TGTGCCAGCAGACGGACAGGGGACACTGAAGCTTTCTTT
TRBV7-9	TRBJ2-6	-	TRBD1	CASSDTGQRSYRVLTF	TGTGCCAGCAGCGACACGGGACAGCGTTCCTATCGCGTCCTGACTTTC
TRBV19	TRBJ2-3	few	-	CASRTEGRFTDTQYF	TGTGCCAGTAGGACGGAGGGGAGATTCACAGATACGCAGTATTTT
TRBV29-1	TRBJ1-1	-	-	CSVLGITEAFF	TGCAGCGTACTCGGGATCACTGAAGCTTTCTTT
TRBV28	TRBJ2-1	once	TRBD1	CASRPVGDRPRDNEQFF	TGTGCCAGCAGGCCTGTAGGGGACAGGCCCCGCGACAATGAGCAGTTCTTC
TRBV14	TRBJ1-2	few	-	CASSQDPGGANGYTF	TGTGCCAGCAGCCAAGATCCGGGGGGGGCGAATGGCTACACCTTC
TRBV12-3/TRBV12-4	TRBJ1-1	-	-	CASSFTPSTEAFF	TGTGCCAGCAGTTTTACTCCTTCCACTGAAGCTTTCTTT
TRBV27	TRBJ1-2	-	TRBD1	CASSPDRGYGYTF	TGTGCCAGCAGCCCGGACAGGGGCTATGGCTACACCTTC
TRBV28	TRBJ2-5	-	TRBD2	CASRPATSGQETQYF	TGTGCCAGCAGACCCGCTACTAGCGGCCAAGAGACCCAGTACTTC
TRBV25-1	TRBJ2-5	-	-	CASSDLRELEETQYF	TGTGCCAGCAGTGACCTCCGGGAGTTGGAAGAGACCCAGTACTTC
TRBV7-8	TRBJ1-1	-	TRBD1	CASSLAPDRNLGAFF	TGTGCCAGCAGCTTAGCCCCGGACAGGAACTTAGGGGCTTTCTTT
TRBV29-1	TRBJ1-1	once	TRBD1	CSAPDRATEAFF	TGCAGCGCTCCTGACAGGGCCACTGAAGCTTTCTTT
TRBV6-6	TRBJ1-3	-	-	CASRRTFRNTIYF	TGTGCCAGCAGACGGACATTTCGGAACACCATATATTTT
TRBV19	TRBJ1-4	-	-	CASRTGTSNEKLFF	TGTGCCAGTAGGACCGGGACATCAAATGAAAAACTGTTTTTT
TRBV10-3	TRBJ1-2	-	-	CAIRGTLRELYGYTF	TGTGCCATCAGAGGGACATTAAGGGAACTTTATGGCTACACCTTC
TRBV9	TRBJ2-6	once	-	CASNSGETGANVLTF	TGTGCCAGCAACTCAGGGGAGACTGGGGCCAACGTCCTGACTTTC
TRBV27	TRBJ1-6	few	TRBD1	CASGVGQGTSPLHF	TGTGCCAGCGGCGTGGGACAGGGCACTTCACCCCTCCACTTT
TRBV12-3/TRBV12-4	TRBJ2-3	few	TRBD2	CASSGLATDTQYF	TGTGCCAGCAGCGGACTAGCGACAGATACGCAGTATTTT
TRBV5-6	TRBJ1-5	-	TRBD1	CASSSGTGRGNQPQHF	TGTGCCAGCAGCTCCGGGACAGGGAGGGGCAATCAGCCCCAGCATTTT
TRBV9	TRBJ1-2	once	-	CASSPRYGGGVYGYTF	TGTGCCAGCAGCCCTCGGTACGGGGGGGGCGTCTATGGCTACACCTTC
TRBV6-2/TRBV6-3	TRBJ2-1	-	-	CASSSVSGLRIYEQFF	TGTGCCAGCAGCTCCGTATCGGGACTCCGTATTTATGAGCAGTTCTTC
TRBV27	TRBJ2-3	-	-	CASSLRGGVTDTQYF	TGTGCCAGCAGTTTGCGGGGAGGAGTCACAGATACGCAGTATTTT
TRBV9	TRBJ2-3	-	-	CASSEQDTDTQYF	TGTGCCAGCAGCGAACAGGACACAGATACGCAGTATTTT
TRBV6-5	TRBJ1-2	-	-	CASSYSGVGYTF	TGTGCCAGCAGTTACTCAGGGGTAGGCTACACCTTC
TRBV5-1	TRBJ2-2	-	TRBD2	CASSLRGAWTGELFF	TGCGCCAGCAGCCTGCGGGGGGCCTGGACCGGGGAGCTGTTTTTT
TRBV5-6	TRBJ2-7	-	TRBD2	CASSLVGTSGSYEQYF	TGTGCCAGCAGCTTGGTAGGGACTAGCGGGAGCTACGAGCAGTACTTC
TRBV4-2	TRBJ2-7	-	TRBD1	CASKPAGTAAGEQYF	TGTGCCAGCAAGCCAGCCGGGACAGCGGCTGGGGAGCAGTACTTC
TRBV7-9	TRBJ2-7	-	-	CASSGGSQQTYEQYF	TGTGCCAGCAGCGGGGGGTCACAACAAACCTACGAGCAGTACTTC
TRBV6-2/TRBV6-3	TRBJ2-1	-	-	CASSDEQGDSYNEQFF	TGTGCCAGCAGTGATGAGCAGGGTGACTCCTACAATGAGCAGTTCTTC
TRBV7-9	TRBJ2-1	once	TRBD2	CASSLGSGSWVFF	TGTGCCAGCAGCTTAGGAAGCGGGAGTTGGGTGTTCTTC
TRBV5-1	TRBJ2-3	-	TRBD2	CASSPLTSGRTSTDTQYF	TGCGCCAGCAGCCCCTTGACTAGCGGGAGGACTAGCACAGATACGCAGTATTTT
TRBV3-1/TRBV3-2	TRBJ2-2	-	TRBD2	CASSSASTSGGVGELFF	TGTGCCAGCAGTTCAGCATCGACTAGCGGGGGAGTGGGGGAGCTGTTTTTT